The 25 T cell receptor beta chains below all came from one sample that was sequenced in a study of blood T cell repertoires in COVID-19. Libraries were prepared by immunoSEQ multiplex PCR; TCRdb keeps only in-frame clonotypes and omits some of them. The sample includes roughly 100,000 clones, approximately 81% seen only once; the top ten take 2.1%. The specimen sequenced was peripheral blood. These receptors came from a human donor in a cohort sampled during active COVID-19.

This rearrangement joins TRBV6-5 to TRBJ2-7, with D possibly matching TRBD2 (7 bases). Trimming shortened V by 2 bases and J by 6 bases, and 17 bases separated the two germline ends. The length of the CDR3 is 15 residues. Germline loops: CDR1 MNHEY, CDR2 SVGAGI. CDR3: CASSYPKGGGGEQYF. For the CDR3, the DNA is TGTGCCAGCAGTTACCCAAAGGGGGGGGGCGGCGAGCAGTACTTC.

This clone was found once. The chain joins TRBV6-2 or TRBV6-3 to TRBJ1-2, with D unclear. The CDR3 runs to 14 residues. Germline V gives CDR1 MNHEY, CDR2 SVGEGT. Deletions cut 0 bases from V and 3 bases from J, with 8 bases between. CDR3 DNA sequence: TGTGCCAGCAGTTACTCCACTCAATACTATGGCTACACCTTC. The encoded protein is CASSYSTQYYGYTF.

This clone was found once. V gene TRBV30 combines with J gene TRBJ1-2; 7 positions agree with TRBD1. The CDR3 covers 12 residues. Losses at the gene ends were 3 bases for V and 9 bases for J; bases not matched to a gene: 7. Germline loops: CDR1 GTSNPN, CDR2 SVGIG (reference sequence). CDR3 nucleotides: TGTGCCTGGAGGGGGGGACAGTATAGCTACACCTTC. Translation gives CAWRGGQYSYTF.

This clone turned up a few times. The genes are TRBV6-5 and TRBJ2-7; 7 bases agree with TRBD1. The CDR3 is 13 residues long. Trimming at V came to 6 bases and at J to 11 bases, leaving 13 bases not matched to a gene. Germline V gene data show CDR1 as MNHEY and CDR2 as SVGAGI. The CDR3, as DNA: TGTGCCAGCAGACCTCCGGGACAGATGGTTGAGTACTTC. Protein sequence: CASRPPGQMVEYF.

The chain employs TRBV7-9 and TRBJ1-2, with 9 bases identical to TRBD1. J gave up 0 bases and V 6 bases, and 8 bases lay outside the gene matches. The CDR3 covers 16 residues. Per the germline V gene, CDR1 is SEHNR and CDR2 is FQNEAQ (reference sequence). The CDR3 DNA is TGTGCCAGCAGTCCACCGGGACAGGGAGCTAACTATGGCTACACCTTC. Amino acids: CASSPPGQGANYGYTF.

This clone was detected only once. The J gene is TRBJ2-7, the V gene TRBV5-4; 7 bases match TRBD2. Trimming took 2 bases from V and 0 from J; bases not matched to a gene: 8. CDR3 length equals 16 residues. Germline V CDR1 and CDR2: SGHNT, YYREEE (reference sequence). CDR3 DNA sequence: TGTGCCAGCAGCTTACTTGCTGCGGGGGTCTCCTACGAGCAGTACTTC. As protein: CASSLLAAGVSYEQYF.

J is TRBJ1-1 and V is TRBV7-3, with a possible D match to TRBD1 (6 bases). The CDR3 covers 13 residues. Trimming pared 5 bases from V and 5 bases from J, leaving 12 bases between. Germline V lookup: CDR1 SGHTA, CDR2 FQGTGA. The CDR3 sequence is CASSKDRTTEAFF. The CDR3 DNA sequence: TGTGCCAGCAGCAAAGACAGGACGACTGAAGCTTTCTTT.

CDR3 amino acids: CASSATPGTGAYEQYF. Written as DNA, the CDR3 is TGTGCCAGCAGCGCGACTCCCGGGACAGGGGCCTACGAGCAGTACTTC. The chain carries TRBV14 and TRBJ2-7, with TRBD1 matching 10 bases. The V segment lost 5 bases and the J segment 2 bases; nucleotides outside the gene matches: 9. Germline loops: CDR1 SGHDN, CDR2 FVKESK. The CDR3 loop spans 16 amino acids. Full variable domain (rest looked up from reference TRBV14 and TRBJ2-7): EAGVTQFPSHSVIEKGQTVTLRCDPISGHDNLYWYRRVMGKEIKFLLHFVKESKQDESGMPNNRFLAERTGGTYSTLKVQPAELEDSGVYFCASSATPGTGAYEQYFGPGTRLTVT.

The chain uses TRBV24-1 and TRBJ1-2; D not certain. The V gene lost 3 bases and the J gene lost 5 bases, with 6 bases spanning the gap. Germline lookup yields CDR1 KGHDR and CDR2 SFDVKD. The CDR3 is made up of 12 amino acids. In nucleotides, the CDR3 is TGTGCCACCAGTGATAGCGGGTATGGCTACACCTTC. This sequence encodes CATSDSGYGYTF.

The V call is TRBV5-1, the J call TRBJ1-1; D not certain. The germline V and J ends were trimmed by 2 bases and 6 bases, with 14 bases remaining between them. The V gene's germline CDR1 is SGHRS and CDR2 YFSETQ. The CDR3 length is 14 residues. The CDR3 DNA sequence: TGCGCCAGCAGCTTCTCTTCCGGGAGAGCTGAAGCTTTCTTT. It specifies CASSFSSGRAEAFF.

The J gene is TRBJ2-5, the V gene TRBV29-1; 12 bases fit TRBD2. Trimming cost V 4 bases and J 5 bases; bases outside gene matches: 8. This CDR3 comprises 15 residues. Germline loops: CDR1 SQVTM, CDR2 ANQGSEA. The CDR3 here is CSVVGLAGYSETQYF. Written as DNA, the CDR3 is TGCAGCGTTGTAGGACTAGCGGGATACTCGGAGACCCAGTACTTC.

This chain links TRBV7-2 with TRBJ2-1; 10 positions agree with TRBD2. The germline gives CDR1 SGHTA, CDR2 FQGNSA. V trimming: 1 base; J trimming: 7 bases; junction bases outside the gene matches: 4. This CDR3 region has 15 residues. For the CDR3, the DNA is TGTGCCAGCAGCTTAGGTAGCGGGAGGAGGAATGAGCAGTTCTTC. Translation gives CASSLGSGRRNEQFF.

This rearrangement joins TRBV5-5 to TRBJ2-7; possibly TRBD2 for D (6 bases). Between the trimmed V and J ends, which lost 1 base and 1 base, there was a span of 12 bases. There are 15 residues in the CDR3. The germline CDR1 and CDR2 sequences are SGHKS and YYEKEE (reference sequence). CDR3 sequence: CASSLQLALSYEQYF. The CDR3 nucleotides read TGTGCCAGCAGCTTGCAACTAGCTTTATCCTACGAGCAGTACTTC. Full variable domain (missing parts from reference TRBV5-5 and TRBJ2-7): DAGVTQSPTHLIKTRGQQVTLRCSPISGHKSVSWYQQVLGQGPQFIFQYYEKEERGRGNFPDRFSARQFPNYSSELNVNALLLGDSALYLCASSLQLALSYEQYFGPGTRLTVT.

V is TRBV7-3 and J is TRBJ2-1, with D possibly TRBD1 on 7 matching bases. CDR3 length: 15 amino acids. Trimming left V 8 bases short and J 10 bases short, with 24 bases between. Germline-derived CDR1 and CDR2 are SGHTA and FQGTGA. The DNA of the CDR3 is TGTGCCAGCGCTCCAGGGGGACTGCAGGTTAGGGAGCAGTTCTTC. It encodes CASAPGGLQVREQFF.

The chain combines TRBV3-1 (or the pseudogene TRBV3-2) with TRBJ2-7; D is perhaps TRBD1 (5 bases). Trimming stripped 3 bases from V and 3 bases from J, with 12 bases between. Looked up from germline, CDR1 is LGHDT and CDR2 is YNNKEL (reference sequence). The CDR3 loop spans 14 amino acids. The DNA for the CDR3 is TGTGCCAGCAGCCATCATGACAGAAGCTACGAGCAGTACTTC. This translates into CASSHHDRSYEQYF.

This clone came up a few times. The J gene is TRBJ2-7, the V gene TRBV3-1 (or the pseudogene TRBV3-2), with D maybe TRBD2 (5 bases). The CDR3 has 13 amino acids. Germline V gives CDR1 LGHDT, CDR2 YNNKEL (reference sequence). Trimming removed 1 base at V and 2 bases at J, with 6 bases between. The CDR3 protein is CASSQGGPYEQYF. The CDR3 nucleotides are TGTGCCAGCAGCCAAGGCGGGCCCTACGAGCAGTACTTC.

The V gene is TRBV9, the J gene TRBJ1-2; D uncertain. Trimming stripped 0 bases from V and 2 bases from J, with 5 bases between. The CDR3 has 13 residues. Germline values: CDR1 SGDLS, CDR2 YYNGEE. The CDR3 bases are TGTGCCAGCAGCGTAGATCAGAACTATGGCTACACCTTC. Translated, it gives CASSVDQNYGYTF. The variable domain in full, with the rest retrieved from reference TRBV9 and TRBJ1-2, is DSGVTQTPKHLITATGQRVTLRCSPRSGDLSVYWYQQSLDQGLQFLIQYYNGEERAKGNILERFSAQQFPDLHSELNLSSLELGDSALYFCASSVDQNYGYTFGSGTRLTVV.

The chain joins TRBV27 to TRBJ1-4; possible D gene TRBD1, 5 bases. V lost 4 bases and J lost 4, with 7 bases in between. CDR1 is MNHEY and CDR2 is SMNVEV in the germline V gene (reference sequence). The CDR3 runs to 13 residues. The CDR3 reads CASSSGFNEKLFF. CDR3 coding DNA: TGTGCCAGCAGTTCAGGGTTTAATGAAAAACTGTTTTTT.

This rearrangement joins TRBV28 to TRBJ2-2; tentatively, D is TRBD1 (6 bases). V was cut by 4 bases and J by 7 bases, with 13 bases left in between. Germline CDR1 reads MDHEN; CDR2 reads SYDVKM. The CDR3 totals 14 residues. Here the CDR3 reads CASSSQGLSGELFF. The CDR3 bases are TGTGCCAGCAGTTCCCAGGGGCTTAGCGGGGAGCTGTTTTTT.

The gene calls are TRBV6-1 and TRBJ1-2; 7 bases are a match to TRBD1. The germline V gene has CDR1 MNHNS and CDR2 SASEGT. The CDR3 runs 15 residues. V trimming: 3 bases; J trimming: 7 bases; junction bases outside the gene matches: 11. In nucleotides, the CDR3 is TGTGCCAGCAGTGATGCCGGGAAACAGGGGTTTGGCTACACCTTC. The encoded protein is CASSDAGKQGFGYTF.

J is TRBJ2-2 and V is TRBV6-5, with D unresolved. Germline V lookup: CDR1 MNHEY, CDR2 SVGAGI. V dropped 11 bases and J dropped 1 base, with 8 bases sitting between them. This CDR3 spans 12 amino acids. The CDR3 DNA reads TGTGCCGGCACAGAGAACACCGGGGAGCTGTTTTTT. Protein product: CAGTENTGELFF.

This clone was seen a single time. V usage is TRBV19 and J usage is TRBJ2-6; 10 nucleotides align to TRBD2. V lost 5 bases to trimming and J lost 3 bases; unmatched junction nucleotides: 4. Germline V gene lookup returns CDR1 LNHDA and CDR2 SQIVND (reference sequence). The CDR3 runs 16 residues. Here the CDR3 reads CASSVAGGYGANVLTF. The CDR3 nucleotides read TGTGCCAGTAGTGTAGCGGGAGGTTATGGGGCCAACGTCCTGACTTTC.

The rearrangement joins TRBV28 to TRBJ1-2; 9 bases match TRBD1. The ends lost 7 bases at V and 8 bases at J; junction bases unmatched: 8. This CDR3 is 13 amino acids long. The germline V gene has CDR1 MDHEN and CDR2 SYDVKM. The CDR3 loop reads CASNSGQGEGYTF. The CDR3 bases are TGTGCCAGCAACTCGGGACAGGGAGAAGGCTACACCTTC.

V and J are TRBV5-4 and TRBJ2-1, with D perhaps matching TRBD2 (6 bases). V was pared by 5 bases and J by 5 bases, with 14 bases between. Per the germline V gene, CDR1 is SGHNT and CDR2 is YYREEE (reference sequence). The CDR3 runs to 14 residues. This CDR3 reads CASSIRDWNNEQFF. Written as DNA, the CDR3 is TGTGCCAGCAGTATTAGGGACTGGAACAATGAGCAGTTCTTC.

The chain uses TRBV5-1 and TRBJ2-1; 13 bases map to TRBD2. V lost 4 bases to trimming and J lost 4 bases; unmatched junction nucleotides: 5. Looked up from germline, CDR1 is SGHRS and CDR2 is YFSETQ. The CDR3 contains 16 residues. The DNA of the CDR3 is TGCGCCAGCAGCCCGGGGACTAGCGGGACGTACAATGAGCAGTTCTTC. This encodes CASSPGTSGTYNEQFF.